This passage covers 22 T cell receptor beta chains from one sample sequenced in a study of blood T cells in healthy people across ages. The use of a sample-barcoded 5' primer and a J-beta primer mix characterized a second PCR of roughly 6 to 11 cycles. In TCRdb, the 5' RACE reads were re-called with MiXCR into one record per CDR3 protein. In the table there are some 1,000,000 distinct CDR3 sequences, under 30% of which are singletons. Another study also made use of these data, one on T cells of mothers and their children.

Source material: blood. These receptors originate from a girl between 2 and 10 years old in good health.

The chain links TRBV3-1 to TRBJ2-5; the match to TRBD2 covers 11 bases. The J call may be wrong; the DNA end is better matched by TRBJ2-1. The CDR3 totals 17 residues. CDR1 and CDR2 (germline): LGHDT, YNNKEL (reference sequence). The CDR3 is CASSPRASGRIVDEQFF. The CDR3 DNA reads TGTGCCAGCAGCCCCCGCGCTAGCGGGAGGATAGTCGATGAGCAGTTCTTC.

The chain has TRBV6-6 and TRBJ1-2; D unclear. Per the germline V gene, CDR1 is MNHNY and CDR2 is SVGAGI (reference sequence). Trimming removed 8 bases at V and 3 bases at J, with 10 bases between. CDR3 size: 12 residues. CDR3 in DNA: TGTGCCAGCTTATGGCGGGACTATGGCTACACCTTC. Translation: CASLWRDYGYTF.

In its sample, this clonotype was seen a few times. The chain combines TRBV6-2 or TRBV6-3 with TRBJ2-5, with no clear D. The CDR3 runs 13 residues. Germline CDR1 is MNHEY and CDR2 is SVGEGT. V shed 2 bases and J shed 2 bases, with 6 bases lying between them. The CDR3 bases are TGTGCCAGCAGTTACCGCATGCAAGAGACCCAGTACTTC. This gives the protein CASSYRMQETQYF.

V and J are TRBV12-3 or TRBV12-4 and TRBJ1-5; perhaps TRBD1 as D (5 bases). V dropped 2 bases and J dropped 4 bases, with 15 bases sitting between them. The CDR3 has 16 amino acids. This CDR3 is CASSLRAAGTNQPQHF. The CDR3 DNA reads TGTGCCAGCAGTTTAAGGGCGGCAGGGACTAATCAGCCCCAGCATTTT.

This clonotype came up a few times. The genes are TRBV9 and TRBJ2-7; maybe TRBD2 (6 bases). CDR1 is SGDLS, CDR2 YYNGEE, per germline. V was cut by 3 bases and J by 6 bases, with 16 bases left in between. The length of the CDR3 is 14 residues. In nucleotides, the CDR3 is TGTGCCAGCAGCGCAGGGAGGTTGGTCTCCGAGCAGTACTTC. Protein: CASSAGRLVSEQYF.

V and J are TRBV4-3 and TRBJ1-2, with 7 bases identical to TRBD1. In germline, CDR1 is LGHNA, CDR2 YSLEER. V lost 4 bases and J lost 4; bases outside the gene matches: 9. The CDR3 spans 15 residues. CDR3 loop: CASSLSYAGGYGYTF. The CDR3 DNA reads TGCGCCAGCAGCCTATCGTATGCAGGGGGCTATGGCTACACCTTC.

This clonotype has only a few counts. V and J are TRBV7-2 and TRBJ2-3; 10 nucleotides agree with TRBD2. V was clipped by 2 bases and J by 2 bases; unmatched bases: 10. The germline gives CDR1 SGHTA, CDR2 FQGNSA. This CDR3 is built from 18 residues. Here the CDR3 DNA reads TGTGCCAGCAGCTTAAAGTTAGCTAGCGGGGGAGTCACAGATACGCAGTATTTT. Its protein product is CASSLKLASGGVTDTQYF.

In this sample, this clonotype turned up a few times. This chain joins TRBV25-1 and TRBJ2-5; D could derive from TRBD1 or TRBD2 (5 bases each). Germline lookup yields CDR1 MGHDK and CDR2 SYGVNS. The CDR3 runs 13 residues. Trimming cost V 6 bases and J 5 bases, with 13 bases left between them. CDR3 amino acids: CASRARGAETQYF. Written as DNA, the CDR3 is TGTGCCAGCAGAGCGAGGGGCGCGGAGACCCAGTACTTC.

This clonotype appeared a few times. This rearrangement joins TRBV7-9 to TRBJ2-5, with a tentative D call TRBD1 (5 bases). CDR3 length: 15 amino acids. V lost 5 bases and J lost 1, with 14 bases in between. Germline CDR1 reads SEHNR; CDR2 reads FQNEAQ (reference sequence). CDR3 coding DNA: TGTGCCAGCAGCCCCACAGGATCGTTCCAAGAGACCCAGTACTTC. Protein sequence: CASSPTGSFQETQYF. The full variable domain, completed using reference TRBV7-9 and TRBJ2-5, is DTGVSQNPRHKITKRGQNVTFRCDPISEHNRLYWYRQTLGQGPEFLTYFQNEAQLEKSRLLSDRFSAERPKGSFSTLEIQRTEQGDSAMYLCASSPTGSFQETQYFGPGTRLLVL.

The chain links TRBV6-1 to TRBJ2-6; a weak D match, TRBD1 (5 bases). The CDR3 runs 17 residues. V shed 4 bases and J shed 2 bases, with 15 bases lying between them. The germline V gene has CDR1 MNHNS and CDR2 SASEGT. CDR3: CASSARAGQAGANVLTF. CDR3 in DNA: TGTGCCAGCAGTGCCCGGGCAGGGCAAGCTGGGGCCAACGTCCTGACTTTC.

A few counts support this clonotype. The rearrangement links TRBV10-3 to TRBJ2-3; no clear D. Trimming left V 8 bases short and J 0 bases short, with 9 bases between. The CDR3 covers 13 residues. Germline CDR1 reads ENHRY; CDR2 reads SYGVKD. As DNA, the CDR3 is TGTGCCATCTCCTGGTCTAGCACAGATACGCAGTATTTT. It codes for CAISWSSTDTQYF.

This clonotype has more than one count but fewer than ten. The V and J genes are TRBV12-3 or TRBV12-4 and TRBJ1-2; D unclear. This CDR3 contains 16 residues. Trimming took 6 bases from V and 5 from J, leaving 22 bases between them. The DNA for the CDR3 is TGTGCCAGCAGCCACTTAAACACCCTCGAGGGTTATGGCTACACCTTC. It translates to CASSHLNTLEGYGYTF.

V is TRBV11-2 and J is TRBJ2-2; TRBD2 might be the D (5 bases). This CDR3 has 14 amino acids. Germline CDR1 is SGHAT and CDR2 is FQNNGV. The V and J ends lost 8 bases and 1 base respectively, with 11 bases between them. The CDR3 loop reads CASCWSGNTGELFF. The DNA for the CDR3 is TGTGCCAGCTGTTGGAGCGGGAACACCGGGGAGCTGTTTTTT.

This clonotype turned up a few times. The rearrangement joins TRBV12-5 to TRBJ2-5, with 12 nucleotides matching TRBD2. With V trimmed by 5 bases and J by 2 bases, 18 bases remained unmatched. CDR3 size: 20 residues. From germline, CDR1 is LGHNT and CDR2 FRNRAP. The CDR3 bases are TGTGCTAGTGGTCCCAGACTAGCGGGAGAAGTTGACTCCTCACAAGAGACCCAGTACTTC. This encodes CASGPRLAGEVDSSQETQYF.

This clonotype has a handful of counts. The chain employs TRBV5-5 and TRBJ1-2; D unresolved. Germline loops: CDR1 SGHKS, CDR2 YYEKEE (reference sequence). Deletions cut 5 bases from V and 2 bases from J, with 7 bases between. The CDR3 loop spans 12 amino acids. CDR3 residues: CASREVNYGYTF. Here the CDR3 DNA reads TGTGCCAGCAGGGAAGTAAACTATGGCTACACCTTC.

The rearrangement links TRBV11-2 to TRBJ2-1; D perhaps matches TRBD2 (7 bases). From germline, CDR1 is SGHAT and CDR2 FQNNGV. V was clipped by 2 bases and J by 10 bases, with 15 bases between them. This CDR3 comprises 14 residues. The chain's CDR3 is CASSLIRGAREQFF. CDR3 sequence (DNA): TGTGCCAGCAGCTTAATTCGGGGGGCGAGGGAGCAGTTCTTC.

The V call is TRBV28, the J call TRBJ1-6; tentatively, D is TRBD1 (6 bases). V lost 3 bases, J lost 7 bases, and 10 bases lay in between. This CDR3 is built from 14 residues. Per the germline V gene, CDR1 is MDHEN and CDR2 is SYDVKM. The chain's CDR3 is CASSFRGGNSPLHF. Here the CDR3 DNA reads TGTGCCAGCAGTTTTCGAGGGGGAAATTCACCCCTCCACTTT.

As regards this clonotype: One end of the junction does not line up with germline, which may come from a read error. The rearrangement joins TRBV29-1 to TRBJ2-1; D unclear. CDR3 length equals 12 residues. CDR1 and CDR2 (germline): SQVTM, ANQGSEA. The CDR3 here is CSVAPTYNEQFF. CDR3 DNA: TGCAGCGTTGCCCCCACTTACAACGAGCAGTTCTTC.

The chain links TRBV6-5 to TRBJ2-1, with TRBD2 matching 9 bases. V lost 3 bases to trimming and J lost 3 bases; unmatched junction nucleotides: 9. The CDR3 spans 17 residues. Germline CDR1 MNHEY, CDR2 SVGAGI. The CDR3 loop is CASSYATGTSFYNEQFF. The DNA of the CDR3 is TGTGCCAGCAGTTATGCTACCGGGACTAGCTTCTACAATGAGCAGTTCTTC.

V and J are TRBV7-2 and TRBJ2-5; D gene uncertain. V dropped 3 bases and J dropped 6 bases, with 5 bases sitting between them. The CDR3 totals 11 residues. Per the germline V gene, CDR1 is SGHTA and CDR2 is FQGNSA. In DNA, the CDR3 is TGTGCCAGCAGCTTTGAGAAGACCCAGTACTTC. It translates to CASSFEKTQYF.

The chain has TRBV6-1 and TRBJ2-5; D may match TRBD1 or TRBD2 (6 bases each). The V and J ends lost 1 base and 5 bases respectively, with 14 bases between them. The CDR3 sequence is 15 residues long. Per the germline V gene, CDR1 is MNHNS and CDR2 is SASEGT. CDR3 sequence reads: CASSEDWRGWETQYF. In DNA, the CDR3 is TGTGCCAGCAGTGAAGATTGGAGGGGGTGGGAGACCCAGTACTTC.

The CDR3: CATSRDPTDTQYF. The CDR3 DNA reads as TGTGCCACCAGCAGAGATCCAACAGATACGCAGTATTTT. The chain carries TRBV15 and TRBJ2-3, with D unclear. This CDR3 has 13 residues. V was cut by 0 bases and J by 3 bases, with 4 bases left in between. CDR1 and CDR2 from the germline V gene are LNHNV and YYDKDF (reference sequence).